One sample yielded the 25 T cell receptor beta chains listed below, sequenced in a study of cytomegalovirus exposure and HLA in healthy donors. Researchers ran the PCR with 60 Vbeta and 13 Jbeta primers. Clones were sequenced by immunoSEQ multiplex PCR, and TCRdb holds only the in-frame ones, with some missing. Its clone listing holds 150,000 to 200,000 clones. The material sequenced was PBMCs. These receptors all stem from a man aged 30 to 39 in good health and CMV-seronegative.

The chain's CDR3 is CASSQGATEAFF. The CDR3 DNA reads as TGTGCCAGCTCACAGGGGGCCACTGAAGCTTTCTTT. This rearrangement joins TRBV18 to TRBJ1-1; 7 nucleotides agree with TRBD1. Trimming removed 4 bases from V and 4 bases from J; junction bases left unmatched: 0. This CDR3 spans 12 amino acids. Germline V gives CDR1 KGHSH, CDR2 LQKENI. The full variable domain, with the rest looked up from reference TRBV18 and TRBJ1-1, is NAGVMQNPRHLVRRRGQEARLRCSPMKGHSHVYWYRQLPEEGLKFMVYLQKENIIDESGMPKERFSAEFPKEGPSILRIQQVVRGDSAAYFCASSQGATEAFFGQGTRLTVV.

This chain links TRBV11-2 with TRBJ1-1; 12 bases match TRBD1. J gave up 3 bases and V 1 base, and 9 bases lay outside the gene matches. The germline V gene encodes CDR1 SGHAT and CDR2 FQNNGV. This CDR3 spans 18 amino acids. DNA of the CDR3: TGTGCCAGCAGCTTAGTAGCCGGGACAGGGGGCGGGGACACTGAAGCTTTCTTT. Protein product: CASSLVAGTGGGDTEAFF.

This chain connects TRBV29-1 to TRBJ1-1, with D perhaps TRBD1 (5 bases). The V end was cut by 3 bases, the J end by 4 bases, with 12 bases between. The CDR3 length is 13 residues. Germline CDR1 is SQVTM and CDR2 is ANQGSEA. CDR3: CSVDWGDFTEAFF. DNA of the CDR3: TGCAGCGTTGATTGGGGGGACTTCACTGAAGCTTTCTTT.

CDR3 in DNA: TGTGCCATCAGTAACCCCGACAGGGATTCCTCCTACGAGCAGTACTTC. Its protein product is CAISNPDRDSSYEQYF. The rearrangement links TRBV10-3 to TRBJ2-7; TRBD1 matches 7 bases. The CDR3 is 16 residues long. J gave up 0 bases and V 5 bases, and 10 bases lay outside the gene matches. The germline V gene has CDR1 ENHRY and CDR2 SYGVKD.

V gene TRBV4-1 combines with J gene TRBJ1-2; D is unclear. V lost 1 base to trimming and J lost 5 bases, with 14 bases between them. CDR1 and CDR2 from the germline V gene are MGHRA and YSYEKL. This CDR3 comprises 15 residues. CDR3 nucleotide sequence: TGCGCCAGCAGCCAAGCGGAACGACTAACTTATGGCTACACCTTC. Protein sequence: CASSQAERLTYGYTF.

Comment on this clone: Within the sample, other DNA sequences also encode this same CDR3. The chain links TRBV5-1 to TRBJ1-2, with 8 bases matching TRBD1. Germline values: CDR1 SGHRS, CDR2 YFSETQ. The CDR3 sequence is 12 residues long. J was trimmed by 6 bases and V by 4 bases; bases with no gene match: 2. For the CDR3, the DNA is TGCGCCAGCAGCCCGACAGGGGATGGCTACACCTTC. Encoded protein: CASSPTGDGYTF.

The DNA of the CDR3 is TGCAGCGTGCGGACAGGACTGAACACTGAAGCTTTCTTT. Its protein product is CSVRTGLNTEAFF. J is TRBJ1-1 and V is TRBV29-1; TRBD1 matches at 7 bases. This CDR3 region has 13 residues. Losses at the gene ends were 6 bases for V and 0 bases for J; bases not matched to a gene: 4. CDR1 is SQVTM, CDR2 ANQGSEA, per germline.

This CDR3 is CASSLGTSGNPMPQYF. CDR3 bases: TGTGCCAGCAGCTTAGGGACTAGCGGGAACCCTATGCCGCAGTATTTT. The chain has TRBV11-3 and TRBJ2-3, with 12 positions matching TRBD2. CDR1 and CDR2 (germline): SGHNT, YENEEA. With V trimmed by 1 base and J by 10 bases, 9 bases remained unmatched. This CDR3 region has 16 residues.

This chain joins TRBV5-1 and TRBJ2-5, with a tentative D call TRBD1 (7 bases). Germline CDR1 and CDR2: SGHRS and YFSETQ. The CDR3 sequence is 16 residues long. Between the trimmed V and J ends, which lost 4 bases and 4 bases, there was a span of 20 bases. CDR3 sequence (DNA): TGCGCCAGCAGCCCCGGAGGGACAGTCGAAATAGAGACCCAGTACTTC. Translation: CASSPGGTVEIETQYF.

J is TRBJ2-3 and V is TRBV25-1, with 8 bases fitting TRBD2. The J segment lost 0 bases and the V segment lost 4 bases, leaving 3 bases of the junction unmatched. The CDR3 spans 15 residues. Germline lookup yields CDR1 MGHDK and CDR2 SYGVNS. The CDR3 DNA sequence: TGTGCCAGCAGTGTTAGCGGGGCCAGCACAGATACGCAGTATTTT. Encoded protein: CASSVSGASTDTQYF.

This chain links TRBV11-2 with TRBJ2-7; a possible D gene is TRBD2 (5 bases). CDR3 length: 14 residues. Trimming stripped 4 bases from V and 2 bases from J, with 12 bases between. Germline CDR1 is SGHAT and CDR2 is FQNNGV. CDR3 loop: CASSSLRGTYEQYF. CDR3 sequence (DNA): TGTGCCAGCAGCTCCCTCCGGGGTACCTACGAGCAGTACTTC.

The gene calls are TRBV7-9 and TRBJ1-1; tentative D call: TRBD1 (5 bases). CDR1 and CDR2 (germline): SEHNR, FQNEAQ (reference sequence). V lost 4 bases and J 8 bases, leaving 11 bases between the germline ends. The CDR3 spans 12 residues. As DNA, the CDR3 is TGTGCCAGCAGCTCTCGACAGACCGAAGCTTTCTTT. Translating gives CASSSRQTEAFF.

The chain has TRBV27 and TRBJ2-4, with D perhaps matching TRBD2 (6 bases). The CDR3 spans 14 residues. Germline V gives CDR1 MNHEY, CDR2 SMNVEV (reference sequence). The germline V and J ends were trimmed by 0 bases and 7 bases, with 10 bases remaining between them. The CDR3 DNA follows: TGTGCCAGCAGTTTATCCCCGGGGAGGAACATTCAGTACTTC. Protein sequence: CASSLSPGRNIQYF.

The chain joins TRBV7-4 to TRBJ1-6, with D tentatively TRBD1 (6 bases). Germline assignment: CDR1 SGHVT and CDR2 SQSDAQ. V lost 5 bases and J lost 6, with 17 bases in between. The CDR3 is made up of 16 amino acids. DNA of the CDR3: TGTGCCAGCAGCCCTCGGCAGGGGAAGATTAATTCACCCCTCCACTTT. Residues: CASSPRQGKINSPLHF. The full variable domain, with the rest looked up from reference TRBV7-4 and TRBJ1-6, is GAGVSQSPRYKVAKRGRDVALRCDSISGHVTLYWYRQTLGQGSEVLTYSQSDAQRDKSGRPSGRFSAERPERSVSTLKIQRTEQGDSAVYLCASSPRQGKINSPLHFGNGTRLTVT.

This chain links TRBV10-2 with TRBJ1-3; the D gene is possibly TRBD1 (6 bases). V was pared by 4 bases and J by 4 bases, with 14 bases between. The CDR3 loop spans 15 amino acids. Germline V gene sequence: CDR1 WSHSY, CDR2 SAAADI. The CDR3 DNA sequence: TGCGCCAGCAGTGCCGTTGACAGGATAGGAAACACCATATATTTT. Translating it yields CASSAVDRIGNTIYF.

This rearrangement joins TRBV4-3 to TRBJ2-2; 7 nucleotides agree with TRBD2. CDR1 and CDR2 from the germline V gene are LGHNA and YSLEER. The CDR3 sequence is 16 residues long. V trimming: 0 bases; J trimming: 6 bases; junction bases outside the gene matches: 7. The DNA for the CDR3 is TGCGCCAGCAGCCAAGATTTGGGAGGGAGAGCCGGGGAGCTGTTTTTT. It yields the protein CASSQDLGGRAGELFF.

V gene TRBV7-3 combines with J gene TRBJ1-3; D possibly corresponds to TRBD1 (6 bases). Trimming removed 1 base from V and 0 bases from J, with 13 bases in between. Per germline, CDR1 SGHTA and CDR2 FQGTGA. The length of the CDR3 is 17 residues. CDR3 loop: CASSLSGGSDSGNTIYF. Here the CDR3 DNA reads TGTGCCAGCAGCTTAAGCGGGGGCAGCGACTCTGGAAACACCATATATTTT.

This chain joins TRBV19 and TRBJ2-5; no firm D call. The CDR3 covers 14 residues. V was clipped by 2 bases and J by 5 bases, with 12 bases between them. CDR1 is LNHDA, CDR2 SQIVND, per germline (reference sequence). The CDR3, as DNA: TGTGCCAGTAGTATAAGGCTAGAATGTGAGACCCAGTACTTC. As protein: CASSIRLECETQYF.

This chain joins TRBV9 and TRBJ2-7; tentative D call: TRBD2 (5 bases). The CDR3 has 15 amino acids. Trimming took off 4 bases at V and 4 bases at J, with 18 bases between the two ends. CDR1 SGDLS and CDR2 YYNGEE come from the germline V gene. The CDR3 is CASSPQVGANYEQYF. The CDR3 DNA sequence: TGTGCCAGCAGCCCCCAAGTGGGAGCGAATTACGAGCAGTACTTC.

V gene TRBV4-1 combines with J gene TRBJ2-1, with 9 bases identical to TRBD2. The CDR3 has 15 residues. J lost 14 bases, V lost 0 bases, and 11 bases had no gene match. Germline values: CDR1 MGHRA, CDR2 YSYEKL. The DNA for the CDR3 is TGCGCCAGCAGCCAAGATGCGGCTAGCGGGATCCGGGAGTTCTTC. As protein: CASSQDAASGIREFF.

CDR3 amino acids: CASSPEQSNTDTQYF. CDR3 bases: TGTGCCAGCAGCCCCGAACAGAGCAACACAGATACGCAGTATTTT. The chain couples TRBV9 to TRBJ2-3; D unclear. The CDR3 is 15 amino acids. Germline values: CDR1 SGDLS, CDR2 YYNGEE. The V and J ends lost 4 bases and 2 bases respectively, with 14 bases between them.

The V and J genes are TRBV7-9 and TRBJ2-1; 10 bases are shared with TRBD2. CDR3 length: 18 residues. Per the germline V gene, CDR1 is SEHNR and CDR2 is FQNEAQ (reference sequence). Germline trimming cut 6 bases from V and 4 bases from J; bases unmatched to any gene: 15. CDR3 sequence reads: CASRTRHGLAGVYNEQFF. DNA for the CDR3: TGTGCCAGCAGGACACGTCACGGCCTAGCGGGAGTATACAATGAGCAGTTCTTC.

V is TRBV19 and J is TRBJ1-5, with TRBD1 identical over 7 bases. The V and J ends lost 5 bases and 10 bases, in that order; junction bases with no gene match: 11. CDR1 LNHDA and CDR2 SQIVND come from the germline V gene (reference sequence). The CDR3 totals 14 residues. CDR3 sequence: CASSPEDRDFPQHF. Here the CDR3 DNA reads TGTGCCAGTAGTCCCGAAGACAGGGATTTTCCCCAGCATTTT.

The chain carries TRBV29-1 and TRBJ2-7; maybe TRBD1 (5 bases). The CDR3 extends over 12 amino acids. V lost 4 bases and J lost 1, with 8 bases in between. Germline V CDR1 and CDR2: SQVTM, ANQGSEA. The CDR3 loop is CSVGQPSYEQYF. CDR3 DNA: TGCAGCGTTGGACAGCCTTCCTACGAGCAGTACTTC.

A word on this clone: Lacking the conserved final phenylalanine or tryptophan, this CDR3 likely reflects a read error. Because the CDR3's place on the DNA is in doubt, the DNA is left out and the CDR3 is given as listed by TCRdb. The chain is built from TRBV7-9 and TRBJ1-1. With termini counted, the CDR3 has 11 amino acids. Per germline, CDR1 SEHNR and CDR2 FQNEAQ (reference sequence). CDR3 in amino acids: CASSLGTGKGI.